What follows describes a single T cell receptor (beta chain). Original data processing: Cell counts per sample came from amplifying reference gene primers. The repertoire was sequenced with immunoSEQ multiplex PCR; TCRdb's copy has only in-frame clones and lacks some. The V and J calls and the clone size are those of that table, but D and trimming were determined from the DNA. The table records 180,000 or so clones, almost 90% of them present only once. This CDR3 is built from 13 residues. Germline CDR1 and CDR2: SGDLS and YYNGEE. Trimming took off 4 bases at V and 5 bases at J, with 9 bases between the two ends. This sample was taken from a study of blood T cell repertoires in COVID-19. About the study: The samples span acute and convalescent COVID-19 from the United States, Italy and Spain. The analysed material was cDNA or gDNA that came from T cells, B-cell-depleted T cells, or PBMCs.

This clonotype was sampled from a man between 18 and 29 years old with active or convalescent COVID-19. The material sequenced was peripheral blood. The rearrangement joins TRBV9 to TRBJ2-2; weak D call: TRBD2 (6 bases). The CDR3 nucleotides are TGTGCCAGCAGCCAAAGCGGGACCGGGGAGCTGTTTTTT. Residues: CASSQSGTGELFF.